The clone carrying this T cell receptor (beta chain) has just a few counts. The antigen is undetermined. This sample is drawn from a study of blood T cells in healthy people across ages. Study outcomes and limitations: Correlation between TCR beta diversity and naive T cell percentage was strong.

For the second PCR, which ran for about 7 to 11 cycles, a sample-barcoded 5' primer and a J-beta primer mix were used. Each CDR3 protein is one row after TCRdb ran MiXCR on the 5' RACE reads. Among around 800,000 distinct CDR3 sequences listed, around a quarter were seen once. J gave up 2 bases and V 4 bases, and 7 bases lay outside the gene matches. The CDR3 runs 15 residues. Germline-derived CDR1 and CDR2 are SGHRS and YFSETQ. This same sample was also part of a study on T cells of mothers and their children.

This clonotype originated in a boy between 10 and 17 years old in good health. The J gene is TRBJ2-3, the V gene TRBV5-1; 7 bases line up with TRBD1. Sequenced sample: blood. The CDR3 coding sequence is TGCGCCAGCAGCCACCGGGACAGCTACACAGATACGCAGTATTTT. As protein: CASSHRDSYTDTQYF.